This TCR beta chain was sequenced for a study of shared clonotypes between healthy human individuals. Findings of the study overall: Generally, estimated richness proved larger in naive subsets than it did in memory subsets. Large sequencing depth failed to make sorted-subset sequencing complete, rarefaction showed. In four donors, around 5% of naive CD4 clonotypes appeared in common.

Profiling relied on immunoSEQ multiplex PCR, and the TCRdb table lists in-frame clones only, not all of them. Altogether 2 million to 3 million clones are present, around nine tenths being singletons, with the ten largest covering roughly 0.14%. As regards this clone: Its target is unknown.

The CDR3 totals 15 residues. V dropped 1 base and J dropped 3 bases, with 10 bases sitting between them. Germline CDR1 and CDR2: MNHEY and SMNVEV (reference sequence). The chain couples TRBV27 to TRBJ1-5; D is unresolved. The receptor was isolated from a man between 18 and 35 years old in good health. Sequencing used naive CD4+ T cells sorted from blood. Specified subset: CD45RA+ positively selected. CDR3: CASSLYSRFNQPQHF. The CDR3 nucleotides are TGTGCCAGCAGTTTATACAGCCGCTTCAATCAGCCCCAGCATTTT.